Below are 18 T cell receptor beta chains sequenced from a single sample in a study of cytomegalovirus exposure and HLA in healthy donors. Use of 60 Vbeta and 13 Jbeta primers characterized the PCR. The repertoire was sequenced with immunoSEQ multiplex PCR; TCRdb's copy has only in-frame clones and lacks some. This sample has over 250,000 clones; under 80% occur once, and the top ten carry under 3%. The sample consisted of PBMCs. The receptor source for this set is a female donor in good health and CMV-seronegative.

V usage is TRBV29-1 and J usage is TRBJ2-5, with a weak D call TRBD1 (7 bases). Trimming pared 0 bases from V and 5 bases from J, leaving 10 bases between. The CDR3 length is 13 residues. Looked up from germline, CDR1 is SQVTM and CDR2 is ANQGSEA. This CDR3 reads CSVEEQGRETQYF. CDR3 DNA: TGCAGCGTTGAAGAACAGGGGAGGGAGACCCAGTACTTC.

The CDR3 nucleotides read TGTGCCAGCAGCCCAGGTCTATCGGGGGCCAACGTCCTGACTTTC. This codes for CASSPGLSGANVLTF. V is TRBV7-9 and J is TRBJ2-6; no reliable D call. V was trimmed by 5 bases and J by 4 bases, leaving 12 bases between them. CDR1 is SEHNR and CDR2 is FQNEAQ in the germline V gene (reference sequence). This CDR3 has 15 amino acids.

Comment on this clone: The same CDR3 is also encoded by other DNA sequences in this sample. This rearrangement joins TRBV6-1 to TRBJ2-1; D perhaps matches TRBD2 (5 bases). Trimming cost V 3 bases and J 7 bases, with 7 bases left between them. CDR3 length: 12 residues. CDR1 and CDR2 (germline): MNHNS, SASEGT. CDR3 nucleotide sequence: TGTGCCAGCAGTGAGCCGGGAAATGAGCAGTTCTTC. Its protein is CASSEPGNEQFF.

V is TRBV19 and J is TRBJ2-5, with 8 nucleotides matching TRBD1. J was trimmed by 2 bases and V by 4 bases; bases with no gene match: 0. The CDR3 is made up of 13 amino acids. Germline loops: CDR1 LNHDA, CDR2 SQIVND (reference sequence). CDR3 DNA: TGTGCCAGTAGTAACAGGGGGCAAGAGACCCAGTACTTC. Residues: CASSNRGQETQYF.

V usage is TRBV7-9 and J usage is TRBJ2-1; 11 positions agree with TRBD2. The CDR3 is 18 amino acids. Germline assignment: CDR1 SEHNR and CDR2 FQNEAQ (reference sequence). J lost 2 bases, V lost 7 bases, and 13 bases had no gene match. The chain's CDR3 is CASTPPPSSGRTYNEQFF. The CDR3 DNA reads as TGTGCCAGCACCCCGCCCCCTTCTAGCGGGAGGACCTACAATGAGCAGTTCTTC.

The chain is built from TRBV9 and TRBJ2-7; 10 bases align to TRBD2. This CDR3 is 15 amino acids long. Germline-derived CDR1 and CDR2 are SGDLS and YYNGEE. Losses at the gene ends were 1 base for V and 0 bases for J; bases not matched to a gene: 1. The CDR3 bases are TGTGCCAGCAGCGTACTAGCGGGAGTCTCCTACGAGCAGTACTTC. This translates into CASSVLAGVSYEQYF.

This chain joins TRBV9 and TRBJ1-3; the D gene is possibly TRBD1 (5 bases). The CDR3 length is 17 residues. V lost 0 bases, J lost 0 bases, and 13 bases lay in between. In germline, CDR1 is SGDLS, CDR2 YYNGEE. The CDR3 nucleotides are TGTGCCAGCAGCGTAGGGGGGGGGTCCCTCTCTGGAAACACCATATATTTT. It yields the protein CASSVGGGSLSGNTIYF.

The chain links TRBV16 to TRBJ2-1; 10 positions match TRBD2. Germline CDR1 KGHSY, CDR2 FQNENV. V lost 3 bases, J lost 8 bases, and 7 bases stayed unmatched. This CDR3 spans 15 amino acids. CDR3 nucleotide sequence: TGTGCCAGCAGCCAGAGCGGGAGGGGGTCGGATGAGCAGTTCTTC. Translating gives CASSQSGRGSDEQFF.

The chain's CDR3 is CASSPASGATSSYEQYF. CDR3 DNA: TGCGCCAGCAGCCCTGCTAGCGGGGCGACAAGCTCCTACGAGCAGTACTTC. The genes are TRBV5-1 and TRBJ2-7; 9 bases line up with TRBD2. Germline values: CDR1 SGHRS, CDR2 YFSETQ. This CDR3 region has 17 residues. The J segment lost 0 bases and the V segment lost 4 bases, leaving 11 bases of the junction unmatched.

J is TRBJ1-5 and V is TRBV27; the match to TRBD1 covers 7 bases. J was trimmed by 3 bases and V by 6 bases; bases with no gene match: 5. CDR3 length equals 14 residues. Germline CDR1 and CDR2: MNHEY and SMNVEV (reference sequence). The CDR3 spells CASRTGLDNQPQHF. CDR3 sequence (DNA): TGTGCCAGCAGGACAGGGTTAGACAATCAGCCCCAGCATTTT.

This rearrangement joins TRBV15 to TRBJ1-3; 7 positions agree with TRBD1. This CDR3 region has 15 residues. The V and J ends lost 2 bases and 4 bases, in that order; junction bases with no gene match: 5. Germline CDR1 reads LNHNV; CDR2 reads YYDKDF (reference sequence). The CDR3 region is CATSRRQGKGNTIYF. CDR3 DNA: TGTGCCACCAGCAGAAGACAGGGAAAAGGAAACACCATATATTTT.

The CDR3 DNA reads TGTGCCAGCACCTCCTCGGCGGGGAGGTTTAACTATGGCTACACCTTC. It encodes CASTSSAGRFNYGYTF. The rearrangement links TRBV28 to TRBJ1-2; D remains unclear. V was cut by 7 bases and J by 1 base, with 19 bases left in between. CDR3 length: 16 residues. Germline V gives CDR1 MDHEN, CDR2 SYDVKM.

The rearrangement uses TRBV6-1 and TRBJ1-2; TRBD1 matches at 7 bases. CDR3 size: 14 residues. Trimming took 2 bases from V and 8 from J; bases not matched to a gene: 8. CDR1 and CDR2 (germline): MNHNS, SASEGT. DNA for the CDR3: TGTGCCAGCAGTGAATCCCGGACAGGTGAAGGCTACACCTTC. Translating gives CASSESRTGEGYTF.

V gene TRBV2 combines with J gene TRBJ1-2, with unresolved D. Germline V gives CDR1 SNHLY, CDR2 FYNNEI. This CDR3 has 13 amino acids. With 1 base removed from V and 4 bases from J, the gap between germline ends came to 7 bases. The CDR3 DNA reads as TGTGCCAGCAGTGAAGTGGCCCCCTATGGCTACACCTTC. Residues: CASSEVAPYGYTF.

The chain uses TRBV5-4 and TRBJ2-7; 12 bases match TRBD1. The CDR3 loop spans 15 amino acids. Germline V gives CDR1 SGHNT, CDR2 YYREEE (reference sequence). Unmatched junction bases numbered 5, after V lost 2 bases and J lost 5 bases. In nucleotides, the CDR3 is TGTGCCAGCAGCTTCGGGACAGGGGGCCCGGACGAGCAGTACTTC. It is translated as CASSFGTGGPDEQYF.

The rearrangement joins TRBV6-6 to TRBJ2-7, with D perhaps matching TRBD1 (6 bases). V dropped 2 bases and J dropped 3 bases, with 8 bases sitting between them. From germline, CDR1 is MNHNY and CDR2 SVGAGI (reference sequence). The CDR3 is made up of 13 amino acids. CDR3: CASSYGQHYEQYF. In DNA, the CDR3 is TGTGCCAGCAGTTACGGACAGCACTACGAGCAGTACTTC.

The chain has TRBV27 and TRBJ2-7, with D unclear. Germline V CDR1 and CDR2: MNHEY, SMNVEV (reference sequence). The CDR3 consists of 14 residues. V shed 2 bases and J shed 7 bases, with 15 bases lying between them. CDR3 in amino acids: CASSLGLNLEEQYF. CDR3 DNA: TGTGCCAGCAGTTTAGGGCTAAATTTAGAGGAGCAGTACTTC.

Remarks on this clone: The same CDR3 arises from other DNA sequences in this sample as well. The V and J genes are TRBV11-1 and TRBJ1-1; D uncertain. The germline V and J ends were trimmed by 4 bases and 1 base, with 7 bases remaining between them. CDR1 SGHAT and CDR2 FQDESV come from the germline V gene (reference sequence). The CDR3 extends over 13 amino acids. This CDR3 reads CASSWGGNTEAFF. The CDR3 nucleotides are TGTGCCAGCAGCTGGGGAGGGAACACTGAAGCTTTCTTT.